Listed below are T cell receptor beta chains from one sample, sequenced in a study of cytotoxic CD8 clonotypes in ibrutinib-treated CLL. Measured with immunoSEQ multiplex PCR; TCRdb has only the in-frame clones, and not every one. The repertoire includes some 24,000 clones, nearly 80% of them detected once, and 8.5% to 10% sits in the top ten. This specimen was PBMCs, taken before ibrutinib treatment. The receptors shown here come from a human donor with chronic lymphocytic leukemia. The CDR3 runs from the conserved cysteine through the conserved F or W. D genes are given only for firm matches. Only part of the rows carry a size: once, few, many, or a class if the clone is expanded.

d_call j_call v_call clone_size cdr3_aa cdr3_nt
. TRBJ1-5 TRBV7-9 . CASSSSGNQPQHF TGTGCCAGCAGCTCGTCCGGTAATCAGCCCCAGCATTTT
. TRBJ2-2 TRBV5-1 . CASSFQGQGGTGELFF TGCGCCAGCAGCTTCCAGGGGCAGGGTGGCACCGGGGAGCTGTTTTTT
. TRBJ1-1 TRBV5-1 few CASSLGQTKNTEAFF TGCGCCAGCAGCTTGGGGCAGACTAAAAACACTGAAGCTTTCTTT
. TRBJ2-6 TRBV4-2 . CASSHAGPVSGANVLTF TGTGCCAGCAGCCACGCCGGTCCGGTGTCTGGGGCCAACGTCCTGACTTTC
. TRBJ2-2 TRBV6-5 . CASSWGGAGGTGELFF TGTGCCAGCAGTTGGGGGGGGGCAGGCGGCACCGGGGAGCTGTTTTTT
. TRBJ2-7 TRBV2 . CASHRGVYEQYF TGTGCCAGCCATCGTGGCGTCTACGAGCAGTACTTC
. TRBJ2-1 TRBV7-2 few CASSFGSSYNEQFF TGTGCCAGCAGCTTTGGGAGCTCCTACAATGAGCAGTTCTTC
TRBD1 TRBJ1-2 TRBV15 . CATSSTSGTANLYGYTF TGTGCCACCAGCAGCACTTCCGGGACAGCGAATCTCTATGGCTACACCTTC
TRBD2 TRBJ2-1 TRBV7-2 . CASSQTSGSGEQFF TGTGCCAGCAGCCAGACTAGCGGGAGCGGTGAGCAGTTCTTC
. TRBJ1-1 TRBV4-2 . CASSQDWRINTEAFF TGTGCCAGCAGCCAAGATTGGCGGATAAACACTGAAGCTTTCTTT
. TRBJ1-2 TRBV5-1 once CASSSRGEGEFGYTF TGCGCCAGCAGTTCAAGGGGCGAAGGGGAGTTTGGTTACACCTTC
TRBD1 TRBJ1-1 TRBV19 few CASSIAWDRGDTEAFF TGTGCCAGTAGTATAGCATGGGACAGGGGGGACACTGAAGCTTTCTTT
. TRBJ1-1 TRBV6-1 . CASSEGGRSTEAFF TGTGCCAGCAGTGAAGGAGGGAGGAGCACTGAAGCTTTCTTT
. TRBJ2-7 TRBV27 few CASSLVYPGKQYF TGTGCCAGCAGTTTAGTCTACCCGGGGAAGCAGTACTTC
. TRBJ1-5 TRBV19 . CASNEGSTQPQHF TGTGCCAGTAATGAGGGTTCCACTCAGCCCCAGCATTTT
TRBD1 TRBJ1-5 TRBV12-5 . CASGLVRTGGQPQHF TGTGCTAGTGGTTTGGTACGCACAGGGGGGCAGCCCCAGCATTTT
. TRBJ1-4 TRBV7-9 . CASSPSTGLSGEKLFF TGTGCCAGCAGCCCCTCGACAGGTTTGTCCGGTGAAAAACTGTTTTTT
. TRBJ1-1 TRBV18 . CASSPRGNTEAFF TGTGCCAGCTCACCACGGGGAAACACTGAAGCTTTCTTT
. TRBJ2-1 TRBV23-1 . CASSRTTWLDNEQFF TGCGCCAGCAGTCGAACAACCTGGTTAGACAATGAGCAGTTCTTC
. TRBJ2-1 TRBV9 . CASSVADNEQFF TGTGCCAGCAGCGTAGCAGACAATGAGCAGTTCTTC
. TRBJ1-2 TRBV18 . CASSPGAAGEYGYTF TGTGCCAGCTCACCAGGGGCTGCAGGGGAGTATGGCTACACCTTC
. TRBJ2-3 TRBV9 . CASSVALGDTQYF TGTGCCAGCAGCGTAGCTTTAGGGGATACGCAGTATTTT
. TRBJ1-5 TRBV2 . CASSVGFWKPQHF TGTGCCAGCAGTGTAGGGTTCTGGAAGCCCCAGCATTTT
TRBD2 TRBJ2-3 TRBV5-4 . CASSLGLAGGGTDTQYF TGTGCCAGCAGCCTCGGACTAGCGGGAGGTGGCACAGATACGCAGTATTTT
. TRBJ2-7 TRBV29-1 . CSVVTAISYEQYF TGCAGCGTTGTCACAGCCATTTCCTACGAGCAGTACTTC
. TRBJ2-1 TRBV30 . CAWSVGTSHSNEQFF TGTGCCTGGAGTGTTGGTACTTCACACTCCAATGAGCAGTTCTTC
. TRBJ1-1 TRBV18 . CASSPGINMNTEAFF TGTGCCAGCTCACCAGGGATAAACATGAACACTGAAGCTTTCTTT
TRBD1 TRBJ2-7 TRBV2 few CASTGTGNTYEQYF TGTGCCAGCACCGGGACAGGGAACACCTACGAGCAGTACTTC
TRBD1 TRBJ1-4 TRBV6-6 once CASSLAGQRNEKLFF TGTGCCAGCAGTCTAGCGGGACAGCGTAATGAAAAACTGTTTTTT
. TRBJ2-5 TRBV7-2 once CASSTGAGTQYF TGTGCCAGCAGCACCGGAGCGGGGACCCAGTACTTC
. TRBJ1-5 TRBV28 . CASSTGGFQPQHF TGTGCCAGCAGCACGGGGGGCTTTCAGCCCCAGCATTTT
. TRBJ2-1 TRBV6-1 . CASSASRFSYNEQFF TGTGCCAGCAGCGCAAGCAGATTTTCCTACAATGAGCAGTTCTTC
. TRBJ1-2 TRBV6-4 . CASSDFAGAYGYTF TGTGCCAGCAGTGATTTTGCGGGGGCGTACGGCTACACCTTC
. TRBJ2-5 TRBV18 once CASSQGLAETQYF TGTGCCAGCTCACAAGGGCTAGCAGAGACCCAGTACTTC
. TRBJ2-3 TRBV10-3 once CAITNQDTQYF TGTGCCATCACTAACCAAGATACGCAGTATTTT
TRBD1 TRBJ2-5 TRBV6-5 . CASRGQAQETQYF TGTGCCAGCAGGGGACAGGCACAAGAGACCCAGTACTTC
TRBD2 TRBJ2-1 TRBV9 . CASSVRASGLYNEQFF TGTGCCAGCAGCGTACGCGCTAGCGGACTTTACAATGAGCAGTTCTTC
. TRBJ1-6 TRBV9 . CASSVADSGLAGVSPLHF TGTGCCAGCAGCGTAGCCGATAGCGGTCTGGCAGGGGTTTCACCCCTCCACTTT
TRBD2 TRBJ2-7 TRBV5-4 . CASSRGILAGRNEQYF TGTGCCAGCAGCCGGGGGATTCTAGCGGGTAGGAACGAGCAGTACTTC
. TRBJ2-1 TRBV7-9 medium-sized CASSLGEFF TGTGCCAGCAGCTTAGGCGAGTTCTTC
. TRBJ1-3 TRBV4-2 . CASSQVGGSGGNTIYF TGTGCCAGCAGCCAAGTCGGGGGTTCAGGGGGAAACACCATATATTTT
. TRBJ2-5 TRBV19 . CASSMGRETQYF TGTGCCAGTAGTATGGGTCGGGAGACCCAGTACTTC